This entry describes one T cell receptor beta chain. What it binds is unknown. PCR employed 60 Vbeta and 13 Jbeta primers. The table came from immunoSEQ multiplex PCR; TCRdb's copy has only in-frame clones and leaves some out. The sample yields under 200,000 clones, roughly 80% seen once. This sample was taken from a study of cytomegalovirus exposure and HLA in healthy donors. Study-level points and caveats: Both high specificity and high sensitivity reportedly marked the classifier's diagnosis of cytomegalovirus status.

The origin of this receptor is a man in his forties or fifties in good health and CMV-seropositive. Sequencing was carried out using PBMCs.

For the CDR3, the DNA is TGTGCCAGTAGTATCAGAGGCACTGAAGCTTTCTTT. It encodes CASSIRGTEAFF. The chain joins TRBV19 to TRBJ1-1; D not certain. The CDR3 has 12 residues. The V end lost 3 bases, the J end lost 4 bases, and 6 bases lay between the germline ends. Germline V gives CDR1 LNHDA, CDR2 SQIVND (reference sequence).